This TCR beta chain was recovered during a study of T cell clusters in autoimmune cytopenias. TRB was amplified from about 260 ng of peripheral blood genomic DNA per sample. The study, taken as a whole, reports: The cluster-lack signature was not seen for secondary cytopenia versus chronic lymphocytic leukemia.

This CDR3 has 16 amino acids. Germline V CDR1 and CDR2: MNHNY, SVGAGI (reference sequence). Multiplex touch-down PCR amplified TRB using TRB-A and TRB-B pools in one tube. TCRdb reprocessed the multiplex PCR reads; each CDR3 protein has one entry and no DNA is given. The table lists 8,000 to 8,500 distinct CDR3 sequences. Frequency places this clonotype as medium-sized (0.01 to 0.1%). Its specificity is not known. The receptor comes from a human donor with an autoimmune cytopenia or autoimmune hepatitis (not recorded which). V usage is TRBV6-6 and J usage is TRBJ1-1; without DNA, the TCRdb call of TRBD1 cannot be checked. The material sequenced was peripheral blood. The CDR3 here is CASSYRADTQNTEAFF.